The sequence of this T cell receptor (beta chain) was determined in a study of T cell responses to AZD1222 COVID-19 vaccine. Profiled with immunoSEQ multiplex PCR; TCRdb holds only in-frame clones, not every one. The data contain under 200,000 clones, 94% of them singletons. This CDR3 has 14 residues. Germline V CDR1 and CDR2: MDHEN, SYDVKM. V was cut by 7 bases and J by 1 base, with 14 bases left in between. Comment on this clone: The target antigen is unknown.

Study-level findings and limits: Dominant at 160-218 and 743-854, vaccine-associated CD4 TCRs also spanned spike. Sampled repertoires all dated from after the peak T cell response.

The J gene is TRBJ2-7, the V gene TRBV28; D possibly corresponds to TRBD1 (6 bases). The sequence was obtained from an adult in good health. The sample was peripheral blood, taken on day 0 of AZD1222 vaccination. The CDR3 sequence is CASTPFRGSYEQYF. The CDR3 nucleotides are TGTGCCAGCACCCCCTTTAGGGGGTCCTACGAGCAGTACTTC.